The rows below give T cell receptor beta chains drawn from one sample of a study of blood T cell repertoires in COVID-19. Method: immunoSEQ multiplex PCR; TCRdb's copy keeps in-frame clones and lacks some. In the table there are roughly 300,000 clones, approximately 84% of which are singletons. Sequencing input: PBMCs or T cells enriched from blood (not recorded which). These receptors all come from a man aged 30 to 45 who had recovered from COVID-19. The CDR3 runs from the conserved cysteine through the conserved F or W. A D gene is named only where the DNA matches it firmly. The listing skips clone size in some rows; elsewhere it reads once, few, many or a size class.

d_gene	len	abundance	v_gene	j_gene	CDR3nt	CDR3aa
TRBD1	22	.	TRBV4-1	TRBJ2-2	TGCGCCAGCAGAAAAGGGATCATTGGCGGGACAGGGGGCGCGAGATCGATCGGGGAGCTGTTTTTT	CASRKGIIGGTGGARSIGELFF
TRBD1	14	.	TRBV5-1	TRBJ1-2	TGCGCCAGCAGCTCGGTTACAGGGGACTATGGCTACACCTTC	CASSSVTGDYGYTF
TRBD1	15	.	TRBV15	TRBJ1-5	TGTGCCACCAGCAGAGGACAGGGTAGAAATCAGCCCCAGCATTTT	CATSRGQGRNQPQHF
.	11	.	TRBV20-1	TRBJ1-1	TGCAGTGCTAGACAACAGGATGAAGCTTTCTTT	CSARQQDEAFF
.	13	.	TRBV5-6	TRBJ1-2	TGTGCCAGCAGCTTGTCCGGGGAACGAGGCTACACCTTC	CASSLSGERGYTF
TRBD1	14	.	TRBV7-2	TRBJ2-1	TGTGCCAGCAGCTTAGGCTCAGGGGGCCATGAGCAGTTCTTC	CASSLGSGGHEQFF
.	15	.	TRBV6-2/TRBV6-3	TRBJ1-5	TGTGCCAGCAGTCTCAGGGCGGCGGGCAATCAGCCCCAGCATTTT	CASSLRAAGNQPQHF
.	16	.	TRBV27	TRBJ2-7	TGTGCCAGCAGTTTGGTCTTGGCAGGGTCATCGAACGAGCAGTACTTC	CASSLVLAGSSNEQYF
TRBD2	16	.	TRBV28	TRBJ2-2	TGTGCCAGCAGTTTAACCCTAGCGGGGGGTATCGGGGAGCTGTTTTTT	CASSLTLAGGIGELFF
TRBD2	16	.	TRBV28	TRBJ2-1	TGTGCCAGCAGTTCCTGGGGACTAGCGGGAGACTATGAGCAGTTCTTC	CASSSWGLAGDYEQFF
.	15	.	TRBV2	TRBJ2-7	TGTGCCAGCACTGGGTTATCCAGGACAGCCTACGAGCAGTACTTC	CASTGLSRTAYEQYF
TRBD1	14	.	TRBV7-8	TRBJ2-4	TGTGCCAGCAGCGCAGGACAGGGGAACTCCATTCAGTACTTC	CASSAGQGNSIQYF
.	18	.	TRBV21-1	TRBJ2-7	TGTGCCAGCAGCGGCCATAACGCGGTCCGTAATGGAGGATACGAGCAGTACTTC	CASSGHNAVRNGGYEQYF
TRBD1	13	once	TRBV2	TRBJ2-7	TGTGCCAGCAGTGATTCAGGGGGTCTCGAGCAGTACTTC	CASSDSGGLEQYF
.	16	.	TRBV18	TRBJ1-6	TGTGCCAGCTCACCACTAGAGGTCGGGGGTAATTCACCCCTCCACTTT	CASSPLEVGGNSPLHF
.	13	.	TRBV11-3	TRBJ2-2	TGTGCCAGCAGCTTGGGCGTGGCCGGGGAGCTGTTTTTT	CASSLGVAGELFF
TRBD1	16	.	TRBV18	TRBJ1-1	TGTGCCAGCTCACCGGGACAGGGGGACAGATCCACTGAAGCTTTCTTT	CASSPGQGDRSTEAFF
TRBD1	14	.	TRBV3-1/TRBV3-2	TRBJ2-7	TGTGCCAGCAGCCGTGAGACAGGGCGCTACGAGCAGTACTTC	CASSRETGRYEQYF
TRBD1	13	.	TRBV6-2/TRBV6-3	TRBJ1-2	TGTGCCAGCAGCATCGGGACAGTCGATGGCTACACCTTC	CASSIGTVDGYTF
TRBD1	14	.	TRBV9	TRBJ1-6	TGTGCCAGCAGCGTGGGACTCTCGACAGGGGTGTTTTTCTTT	CASSVGLSTGVFFF
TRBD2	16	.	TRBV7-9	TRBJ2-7	TGTGCCAGCAGCTTACCTTTCTGGGAGGGGCAGGACGAGCAGTACTTC	CASSLPFWEGQDEQYF
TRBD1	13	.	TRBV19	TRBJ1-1	TGTGCTGCGACAGGGCCACTGAACACTGAAGCTTTCTTT	CAATGPLNTEAFF
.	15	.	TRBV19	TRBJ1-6	TGTGCCAGTAGTACAACCGGGACACTTTATTCACCCCTCCACTTT	CASSTTGTLYSPLHF
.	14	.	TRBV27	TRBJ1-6	TGTGCCAGCAGCTTCAGGGAGGCTAATTCACCCCTCCACTTT	CASSFREANSPLHF
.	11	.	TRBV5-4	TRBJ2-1	TGTGCCAGCAGGGTGAGTGATGAGCAGTTCTTC	CASRVSDEQFF
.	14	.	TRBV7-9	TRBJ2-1	TGTGCCAGCAGCCGGCAGACAGGCCTCTCTTCGCAGTTCTTC	CASSRQTGLSSQFF
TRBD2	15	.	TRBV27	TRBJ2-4	TGTGCCAGCAGTCTGACGGGGGAGGGCAAAAACATTCAGTACTTC	CASSLTGEGKNIQYF
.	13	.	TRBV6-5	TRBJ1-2	TGTGCCAGCCGGCAAGCGGTTAACTATGGCTACACCTTC	CASRQAVNYGYTF
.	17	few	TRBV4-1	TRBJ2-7	TGCGCCAGCAGCCAAGATGTAATCCAGCGGACCTCCTACGAGCAGTACTTC	CASSQDVIQRTSYEQYF
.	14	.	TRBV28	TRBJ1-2	TGTGCCAGCAGTTTCAACAGGGTAAACTATGGCTACACCTTC	CASSFNRVNYGYTF
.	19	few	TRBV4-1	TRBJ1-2	TGCGCCAGCAGCCAAATCTTGGGGCAGGGGAGGGCTCTGGACTATGGCTACACCTTC	CASSQILGQGRALDYGYTF
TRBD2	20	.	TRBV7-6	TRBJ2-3	TGTGCCAGCAGTTTAAACCGGCCTAGCGGGAGGACCTTGGAAGGGGGGGCGCAGTATTTT	CASSLNRPSGRTLEGGAQYF
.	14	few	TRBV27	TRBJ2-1	TGTGCCAGCACCCGGGGGACTTCCTACAATGAGCAGTTCTTC	CASTRGTSYNEQFF
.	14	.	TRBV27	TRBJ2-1	TGTGCCAGCAGTTTGGGTTCGGGAAACAATGAGCAGTTCTTC	CASSLGSGNNEQFF
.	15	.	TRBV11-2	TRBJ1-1	TGTGCCAGCAGCTTAGTTCCGGGGGTGAACACTGAAGCTTTCTTT	CASSLVPGVNTEAFF
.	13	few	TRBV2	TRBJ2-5	TGTGCCAGCAGTGGACAGTTCCAAGAGACCCAGTACTTC	CASSGQFQETQYF
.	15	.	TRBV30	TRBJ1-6	TGTGCCTGGAGGTACGGGGAAACGGGGAATTCACCCCTCCACTTT	CAWRYGETGNSPLHF
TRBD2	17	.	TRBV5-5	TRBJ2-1	TGTGCCAGCAGCTTGTTCTCTAGCGGGAGGGCCTACAATGAGCAGTTCTTC	CASSLFSSGRAYNEQFF
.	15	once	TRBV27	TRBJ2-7	TGTGCCAGCAGTTTAACCCGGGACAACTCCTACGAGCAGTACTTC	CASSLTRDNSYEQYF
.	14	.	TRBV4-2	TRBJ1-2	TGTGCCAGCAGCCTCAGCTCAGGGCCAATAGGCTACACCTTC	CASSLSSGPIGYTF
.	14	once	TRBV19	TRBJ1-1	TGTGCCAGTAGTAAGACAGGACAGAACACTGAAGCTTTCTTT	CASSKTGQNTEAFF
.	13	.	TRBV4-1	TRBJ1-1	TGCGCCAGCAGCCAAGCAACCGGGGGTGAAGCTTTCTTT	CASSQATGGEAFF
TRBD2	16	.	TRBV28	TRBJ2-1	TGTGCCAGCAGTCATCCCAGGCGGGGGGCCTACAATGAGCAGTTCTTC	CASSHPRRGAYNEQFF
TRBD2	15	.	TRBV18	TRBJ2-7	TGTGCCAGCTCACCACGGGAGGGGCTCCCCTACGAGCAGTACTTC	CASSPREGLPYEQYF
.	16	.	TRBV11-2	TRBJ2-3	TGTGCCAGCAGCTTCACAGCGGGCGCCCTCACAGATACGCAGTATTTT	CASSFTAGALTDTQYF
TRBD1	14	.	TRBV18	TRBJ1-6	TGTGCCAGCTCAATTGGACAGGGGAATTCACCCCTCCACTTT	CASSIGQGNSPLHF
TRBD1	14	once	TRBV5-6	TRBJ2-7	TGTGCCAGCAGCCTATTACAGGGGGCCTACGAGCAGTACTTC	CASSLLQGAYEQYF
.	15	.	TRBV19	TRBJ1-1	TGTGCCAGTAGTATAGGACGAGGGTATAACACTGAAGCTTTCTTT	CASSIGRGYNTEAFF
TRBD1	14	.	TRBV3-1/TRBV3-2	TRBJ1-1	TGTGCCAGCAGCGAGACAGGGGCGAGCACTGAAGCTTTCTTT	CASSETGASTEAFF